Each of the 2 T cell receptor beta chains below was sequenced from the same sample in a study of CD8+ T cells in alopecia areata. In each case, RNA was isolated and then reverse transcribed into cDNA as the sequencing template. Using immunoSEQ multiplex PCR, the repertoire was profiled, and TCRdb retains in-frame clones only, with some absent. The sample has hundreds of thousands of clones; 67% are singletons. This sample comprised CD4+ T cells sorted from blood, obtained at week 0. The receptors shown here come from a human donor with alopecia areata.

This chain links TRBV18 with TRBJ1-2; D uncertain. CDR1 KGHSH and CDR2 LQKENI come from the germline V gene. V dropped 3 bases and J dropped 6 bases, with 14 bases sitting between them. The CDR3 loop spans 14 amino acids. The CDR3: CASSPTRSADGYTF. CDR3 sequence (DNA): TGTGCCAGCTCACCCACTAGGAGTGCAGATGGCTACACCTTC.

The CDR3 DNA sequence: TGCAGCGTCAAGGCAGGGGGCTCCTACGAGCAGTACTTC. Its protein product is CSVKAGGSYEQYF. The chain employs TRBV29-1 and TRBJ2-7, with 7 bases identical to TRBD1. CDR3 length equals 13 residues. Germline-derived CDR1 and CDR2 are SQVTM and ANQGSEA. The V gene end was trimmed by 6 bases and the J gene end by 0 bases; junction bases not matched to a gene: 5.